This TCR beta chain derives from a study of cytomegalovirus exposure and HLA in healthy donors. With 60 Vbeta and 13 Jbeta primers, the PCR was carried out. In the source study's methods: It was a later analysis that counted approximately 81 million unique TCR beta chains, of which roughly 11 million were shared. Assay: immunoSEQ multiplex PCR; the TCRdb copy retains only in-frame clones and omits some. The DNA gave D and trimming, while V, J and clone size come from that table. The sample holds some 130,000 clones, about 73% seen once. Whole-study findings and limits: Highly shared variants forming one cluster were likely a sequencing artifact.

This clone was recorded only once. Its antigen remains unidentified. Germline CDR1 reads SGHDT; CDR2 reads YYEEEE. CDR3 length: 17 amino acids. V gave up 3 bases and J gave up 8 bases; unmatched junction bases: 16. The sample comprised PBMCs. The receptor comes from a woman in her sixties in good health and CMV-seropositive. This chain joins TRBV5-6 and TRBJ1-4; 7 bases map to TRBD1. This CDR3 is CASSSATSTGVGEKLFF. The CDR3 bases are TGTGCCAGCAGCTCCGCAACCTCTACAGGGGTTGGGGAAAAACTGTTTTTT.